This T cell receptor (beta chain) was sequenced for a study of blood T cell repertoires in COVID-19. TCRdb's copy holds only in-frame clones and misses some; the assay was immunoSEQ multiplex PCR. The sample includes approximately 340,000 clones, just over 90% of them seen just once. Recruitment covered about 26 US areas and drew participants whose ages spanned roughly 18 to 90 years. This CDR3 spans 13 amino acids. V lost 5 bases, J lost 6 bases, and 7 bases stayed unmatched. Per the germline V gene, CDR1 is SGHTS and CDR2 is YDEGEE. The chain links TRBV5-8 to TRBJ1-2, with TRBD1 identical over 7 bases. This TCR derives from a woman aged 40 to 50 who had been exposed to COVID-19. Sequenced sample: PBMCs or T cells enriched from blood (not recorded which). The CDR3: CASRLTGTDGYTF. CDR3 DNA: TGTGCCAGCAGGTTGACAGGGACGGATGGCTACACCTTC. The full variable domain, with the rest looked up from reference TRBV5-8 and TRBJ1-2, is EAGVTQSPTHLIKTRGQQATLRCSPISGHTSVYWYQQALGLGLQFLLWYDEGEERNRGNFPPRFSGRQFPNYSSELNVNALELEDSALYLCASRLTGTDGYTFGSGTRLTVV.